Following are 29 T cell receptor beta chains from one sample sequenced in a study of Ad26.COV2.S vaccination and SARS-CoV-2 variants. Treatment given: around 19 received Ad26.COV2.S at low or high dose, single or two shots; roughly five received placebo; per-sample allocation not given. It was on day 63 after the first vaccine or placebo injection that samples were taken. Only in-frame clones appear in the TCRdb table, and some are missing; sequencing was by immunoSEQ multiplex PCR. The sample contains about 680,000 clones, around 89% of which appear only once. The sequenced sample was peripheral blood, obtained in a trial of Ad26.COV2.S vaccine versus placebo. The receptors were sampled from a person between 18 and 65 years old who received the Ad26.COV2.S COVID-19 vaccine or a placebo.

This clone is a singleton in its sample. The gene calls are TRBV18 and TRBJ2-7; D is uncertain. V was trimmed by 3 bases and J by 3 bases, leaving 15 bases between them. This CDR3 is 15 amino acids long. CDR1 and CDR2 (germline): KGHSH, LQKENI. The CDR3 is CASSPRGHPDYEQYF. CDR3 nucleotides: TGTGCCAGCTCACCCCGCGGCCACCCAGACTACGAGCAGTACTTC.

This chain connects TRBV18 to TRBJ2-3; D gene uncertain. V lost 9 bases to trimming and J lost 3 bases, with 16 bases between them. This CDR3 has 14 residues. Germline V CDR1 and CDR2: KGHSH, LQKENI. The CDR3 nucleotides read TGTGCCAGTTCCTGGGCGGACCAAACAGATACGCAGTATTTT. This translates into CASSWADQTDTQYF. The entire variable domain, with the rest obtained from reference TRBV18 and TRBJ2-3, is as follows: NAGVMQNPRHLVRRRGQEARLRCSPMKGHSHVYWYRQLPEEGLKFMVYLQKENIIDESGMPKERFSAEFPKEGPSILRIQQVVRGDSAAYFCASSWADQTDTQYFGPGTRLTVL.

This sequence joins TRBV11-2 and TRBJ1-2; TRBD1 might be the D (5 bases). The CDR3 length is 14 residues. V lost 5 bases and J 2 bases, leaving 12 bases between the germline ends. The V gene's germline CDR1 is SGHAT and CDR2 FQNNGV. CDR3 coding DNA: TGTGCCAGCAGCCCCGGGGGAGGAAACTATGGCTACACCTTC. Amino acids: CASSPGGGNYGYTF.

The chain uses TRBV6-5 and TRBJ2-6; D tentatively reads TRBD1 or TRBD2 (5 bases each). CDR3 length: 16 amino acids. The germline CDR1 and CDR2 sequences are MNHEY and SVGAGI. V lost 1 base and J lost 0, with 7 bases in between. The chain's CDR3 is CASSYWGFSGANVLTF. CDR3 coding DNA: TGTGCCAGCAGTTACTGGGGGTTCTCTGGGGCCAACGTCCTGACTTTC.

The V and J genes are TRBV7-2 and TRBJ2-1; D may be TRBD1 (6 bases). The germline V gene encodes CDR1 SGHTA and CDR2 FQGNSA. The CDR3 sequence is 13 residues long. V was cut by 3 bases and J by 10 bases, with 13 bases left in between. The CDR3 coding sequence is TGTGCCAGCAGCTTGCCCTGGACAGAAGAGCAGTTCTTC. Protein product: CASSLPWTEEQFF.

V usage is TRBV2 and J usage is TRBJ1-3, with TRBD1 identical over 9 bases. Germline CDR1 reads SNHLY; CDR2 reads FYNNEI. The CDR3 totals 14 residues. The V and J ends lost 8 bases and 0 bases, in that order; junction bases with no gene match: 2. CDR3 coding DNA: TGTGCCAGCGGGGACAGGGCCTCTGGAAACACCATATATTTT. It yields the protein CASGDRASGNTIYF.

The rearrangement links TRBV25-1 to TRBJ2-7; D may correspond to TRBD1 or TRBD2 (6 bases each). Germline V gene data show CDR1 as MGHDK and CDR2 as SYGVNS. V was trimmed by 8 bases and J by 7 bases, leaving 18 bases between them. This CDR3 comprises 13 residues. This CDR3 reads CASGKGGVREQYF. The CDR3 nucleotides read TGTGCCAGCGGGAAGGGGGGTGTTAGGGAGCAGTACTTC.

The genes are TRBV29-1 and TRBJ1-4, with TRBD1 matching over 8 bases. V was pared by 6 bases and J by 7 bases, with 1 base of the junction left unmatched. The CDR3 totals 11 residues. Germline CDR1 and CDR2: SQVTM and ANQGSEA. This CDR3 reads CSVGTGEKLFF. In nucleotides, the CDR3 is TGCAGCGTCGGGACAGGTGAAAAACTGTTTTTT.

The chain joins TRBV7-9 to TRBJ2-1, with TRBD2 matching over 9 bases. The CDR3 covers 16 residues. J was trimmed by 0 bases and V by 5 bases; bases with no gene match: 5. The V gene's germline CDR1 is SEHNR and CDR2 FQNEAQ (reference sequence). CDR3 coding DNA: TGTGCCAGCAGCCCCCGACTAGCGGCCTCCTACAATGAGCAGTTCTTC. Its protein product is CASSPRLAASYNEQFF.

The chain uses TRBV6-4 and TRBJ2-1, with 8 bases lining up with TRBD2. The CDR3 is 16 residues long. Germline CDR1 and CDR2: MRHNA and SNTAGT. J gave up 3 bases and V 4 bases, and 8 bases lay outside the gene matches. The CDR3 loop reads CASSATGGGNYNEQFF. The CDR3 bases are TGTGCCAGCAGTGCTACGGGCGGGGGGAACTACAATGAGCAGTTCTTC.

This chain joins TRBV5-1 and TRBJ2-5; 9 bases fit TRBD2. CDR3 size: 14 residues. Per germline, CDR1 SGHRS and CDR2 YFSETQ. J gave up 3 bases and V 0 bases, and 0 bases lay outside the gene matches. This CDR3 is CASSLVAGEETQYF. The CDR3 region has the DNA TGCGCCAGCAGCTTGGTAGCGGGAGAAGAGACCCAGTACTTC.

This chain connects TRBV5-6 to TRBJ1-5; tentatively, D is TRBD1 (6 bases). CDR1 and CDR2 (germline): SGHDT, YYEEEE. Trimming took 4 bases from V and 2 from J, leaving 13 bases between them. The CDR3 extends over 15 amino acids. CDR3 residues: CASSRGDIGNQPQHF. The CDR3 coding sequence is TGTGCCAGCAGCCGAGGGGACATTGGCAATCAGCCCCAGCATTTT.

The count of this clone is one. The chain uses TRBV7-3 and TRBJ2-1; no firm D call. This CDR3 has 16 amino acids. The ends were cut back, 5 bases at V and 4 bases at J, with 18 bases in the middle. CDR1 SGHTA and CDR2 FQGTGA come from the germline V gene. The DNA of the CDR3 is TGTGCCAGCAGCGGGCCCGGAGAAGGTAGTTACAATGAGCAGTTCTTC. As protein: CASSGPGEGSYNEQFF.

The chain employs TRBV2 and TRBJ2-1, with TRBD2 matching over 13 bases. CDR1 SNHLY and CDR2 FYNNEI come from the germline V gene. This CDR3 is 17 amino acids long. J lost 4 bases, V lost 1 base, and 4 bases had no gene match. The CDR3 DNA reads as TGTGCCAGCAGTGAAGGGGGACTAGCGGGACGTTACAATGAGCAGTTCTTC. It translates to CASSEGGLAGRYNEQFF.

This clone was counted a few times. The chain couples TRBV18 to TRBJ2-2; 10 bases match TRBD1. Trimming took 3 bases from V and 6 from J; bases not matched to a gene: 7. The V gene's germline CDR1 is KGHSH and CDR2 LQKENI. The length of the CDR3 is 16 residues. For the CDR3, the DNA is TGTGCCAGCTCACCGCTGGGACAGGGGAGCGCCGGGGAGCTGTTTTTT. Protein: CASSPLGQGSAGELFF.

The chain combines TRBV19 with TRBJ1-1; 9 bases are shared with TRBD1. This CDR3 is 14 amino acids long. The V gene's germline CDR1 is LNHDA and CDR2 SQIVND (reference sequence). The ends lost 1 base at V and 12 bases at J; junction bases unmatched: 9. This chain's CDR3 is CASSIGGQGLRSFF. CDR3 in DNA: TGTGCCAGTAGTATAGGCGGACAGGGGCTGCGCTCTTTCTTT.

V usage is TRBV6-5 and J usage is TRBJ2-7; 9 bases are a match to TRBD1. Trimming took 9 bases from V and 5 from J; bases not matched to a gene: 8. From germline, CDR1 is MNHEY and CDR2 SVGAGI. This CDR3 is 13 amino acids long. The CDR3 reads CASGPGTGNEQYF. CDR3 DNA: TGTGCCAGTGGTCCCGGGACAGGGAACGAGCAGTACTTC.

This chain connects TRBV15 to TRBJ2-5; 9 nucleotides line up with TRBD2. Unmatched junction bases numbered 5, after V lost 5 bases and J lost 4 bases. The CDR3 is 14 amino acids. Germline loops: CDR1 LNHNV, CDR2 YYDKDF (reference sequence). Here the CDR3 DNA reads TGTGCCACCAGCGGAGCGGGAGGCAGAGAGACCCAGTACTTC. Translation: CATSGAGGRETQYF.

The rearrangement joins TRBV6-5 to TRBJ1-1; D is unresolved. Germline-derived CDR1 and CDR2 are MNHEY and SVGAGI. This CDR3 has 13 amino acids. V lost 5 bases to trimming and J lost 8 bases, with 15 bases between them. This CDR3 reads CASSPGGYREAFF. In nucleotides, the CDR3 is TGTGCCAGCAGTCCCGGCGGCTACCGGGAAGCTTTCTTT.

V usage is TRBV4-2 and J usage is TRBJ2-7, with D tentatively TRBD1 or TRBD2 (5 bases each). Per germline, CDR1 LGHNA and CDR2 YNFKEQ. There are 16 residues in the CDR3. V gave up 3 bases and J gave up 0 bases, with 15 bases separating them. The chain's CDR3 is CASSHLGGQGSYEQYF. The CDR3 DNA reads as TGTGCCAGCAGCCACTTGGGCGGGCAGGGCTCCTACGAGCAGTACTTC.

In the case of this clone: Other nucleotide sequences in the sample specify the same CDR3. V and J are TRBV18 and TRBJ1-5; D not certain. This CDR3 is 14 amino acids long. V lost 3 bases to trimming and J lost 0 bases, with 6 bases between them. Germline V CDR1 and CDR2: KGHSH, LQKENI. The CDR3 DNA reads as TGTGCCAGCTCACCTGTATATAGCAATCAGCCCCAGCATTTT. It specifies CASSPVYSNQPQHF.

The chain employs TRBV5-6 and TRBJ2-7; no firm D call. The germline CDR1 and CDR2 sequences are SGHDT and YYEEEE. Trimming shortened V by 2 bases and J by 4 bases, and 7 bases separated the two germline ends. CDR3 length: 12 amino acids. The CDR3 loop is CASSFQVYEQYF. The CDR3 region has the DNA TGTGCCAGCAGCTTCCAGGTTTACGAGCAGTACTTC. Full variable domain (outside the CDR3, taken from reference TRBV5-6 and TRBJ2-7): DAGVTQSPTHLIKTRGQQVTLRCSPKSGHDTVSWYQQALGQGPQFIFQYYEEEERQRGNFPDRFSGHQFPNYSSELNVNALLLGDSALYLCASSFQVYEQYFGPGTRLTVT.

The chain joins TRBV5-1 to TRBJ2-5, with D perhaps matching TRBD1 (6 bases). CDR3 length equals 16 residues. Germline lookup yields CDR1 SGHRS and CDR2 YFSETQ. The V gene lost 2 bases and the J gene lost 1 base, with 15 bases spanning the gap. The CDR3 sequence: CASSFPADRPQETQYF. The DNA for the CDR3 is TGCGCCAGCAGCTTCCCCGCCGACAGGCCCCAAGAGACCCAGTACTTC.

The V call is TRBV4-1, the J call TRBJ1-5; 7 bases are shared with TRBD1. The CDR3 has 15 amino acids. CDR1 is MGHRA, CDR2 YSYEKL, per germline. Germline trimming cut 4 bases from V and 0 bases from J; bases unmatched to any gene: 3. Written as DNA, the CDR3 is TGCGCCAGCAGCCCGGGACAGTATAGCAATCAGCCCCAGCATTTT. The encoded protein is CASSPGQYSNQPQHF.

In its sample, this clone was seen once. The chain has TRBV3-1 (or the pseudogene TRBV3-2) and TRBJ2-3; D is undetermined. Germline V gives CDR1 LGHDT, CDR2 YNNKEL (reference sequence). V lost 4 bases and J lost 0, with 11 bases in between. The CDR3 covers 15 residues. CDR3 nucleotides: TGTGCCAGCAGCCTCCGACATTCTAGCACAGATACGCAGTATTTT. This codes for CASSLRHSSTDTQYF.

This clone has more than one count but fewer than ten. The CDR3 DNA follows: TGTGCCAGTAGTCCGCCGGGACTAGCGCTTTACAATGAGCAGTTCTTC. As protein: CASSPPGLALYNEQFF. The chain recombines TRBV19 with TRBJ2-1, with 10 bases lining up with TRBD2. The V gene's germline CDR1 is LNHDA and CDR2 SQIVND (reference sequence). The CDR3 is 16 amino acids. V lost 5 bases to trimming and J lost 4 bases; unmatched junction nucleotides: 8.

The rearrangement uses TRBV25-1 and TRBJ1-1; D is undetermined. Germline V lookup: CDR1 MGHDK, CDR2 SYGVNS. CDR3 size: 14 residues. Between the trimmed V and J ends, which lost 7 bases and 2 bases, there was a span of 14 bases. CDR3 coding DNA: TGTGCCAGCAAAGATCCCGCAGTTAACACTGAAGCTTTCTTT. Encoded protein: CASKDPAVNTEAFF.

V and J are TRBV6-1 and TRBJ2-1, with 10 bases lining up with TRBD1. CDR3 size: 16 residues. The germline CDR1 and CDR2 sequences are MNHNS and SASEGT. J gave up 6 bases and V 4 bases, and 9 bases lay outside the gene matches. CDR3 residues: CASSGLPGQGSNEQFF. In nucleotides, the CDR3 is TGTGCCAGCAGTGGATTACCGGGACAGGGGTCCAATGAGCAGTTCTTC.

This clone was seen once. V is TRBV29-1 and J is TRBJ2-7; no firm D call. With 4 bases removed from V and 4 bases from J, the gap between germline ends came to 11 bases. The CDR3 contains 12 residues. Germline V gene data show CDR1 as SQVTM and CDR2 as ANQGSEA. CDR3 coding DNA: TGCAGCGTTGTTGGGAACGGGTACGAGCAGTACTTC. Translation: CSVVGNGYEQYF.